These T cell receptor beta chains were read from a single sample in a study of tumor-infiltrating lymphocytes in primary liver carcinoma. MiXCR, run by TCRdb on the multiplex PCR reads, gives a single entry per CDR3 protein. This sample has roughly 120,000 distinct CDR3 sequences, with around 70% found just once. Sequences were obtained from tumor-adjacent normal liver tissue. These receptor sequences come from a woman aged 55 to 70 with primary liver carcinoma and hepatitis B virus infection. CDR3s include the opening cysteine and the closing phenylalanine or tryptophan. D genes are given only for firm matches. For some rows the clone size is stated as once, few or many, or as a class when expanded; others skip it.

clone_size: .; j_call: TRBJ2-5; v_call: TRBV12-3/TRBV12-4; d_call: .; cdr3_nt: TGTGCCAGCAGTTTTGGCCATAAGACCCAGTACTTC; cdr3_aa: CASSFGHKTQYF
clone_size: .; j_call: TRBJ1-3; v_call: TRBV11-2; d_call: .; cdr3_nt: TGTGCCAGCAGCCCGCGCCTCCCGATAGATAGCTCTGGAAACGCCATATATTTT; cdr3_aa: CASSPRLPIDSSGNAIYF
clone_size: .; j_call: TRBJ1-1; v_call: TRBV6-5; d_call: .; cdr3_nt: TGTGCCAGCAGTACCGACAGAGACACTGGAGCTTTTTTT; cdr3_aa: CASSTDRDTGAFF
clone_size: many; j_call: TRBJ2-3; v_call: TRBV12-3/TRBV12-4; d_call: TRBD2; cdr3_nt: TGTGCCAGCAGTTTATTTTTTGGGGAAGAGCGGGAGAGCTCAGATACGCAGTATTTT; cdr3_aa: CASSLFFGEERESSDTQYF
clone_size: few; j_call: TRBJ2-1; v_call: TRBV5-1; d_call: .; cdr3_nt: TGCGCCAGCGGAGCGGGTAACTCCTACAATGAGCAGTTCTTC; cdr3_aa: CASGAGNSYNEQFF
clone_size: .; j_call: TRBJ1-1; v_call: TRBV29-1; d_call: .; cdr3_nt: TGCAGCGTCAAACTGGGGAACGACACTGAAGCTTTCTTT; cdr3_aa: CSVKLGNDTEAFF
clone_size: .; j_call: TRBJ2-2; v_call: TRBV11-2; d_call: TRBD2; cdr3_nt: TGCGCCAGCAGCCGGGCTAGCGGGAGCGGCGGGGAAATGTTTTTT; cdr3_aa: CASSRASGSGGEMFF
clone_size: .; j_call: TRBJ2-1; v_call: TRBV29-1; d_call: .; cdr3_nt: TGCAGCGTTGGTGGGGCAATAGGTGAGCAATTCTTC; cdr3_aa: CSVGGAIGEQFF
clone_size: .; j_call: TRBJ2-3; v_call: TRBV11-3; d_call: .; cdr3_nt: TGTGCCAGCAGTCCGTTCGCTGGGAATACCTCCACAGATATGCAGTATTTT; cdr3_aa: CASSPFAGNTSTDMQYF
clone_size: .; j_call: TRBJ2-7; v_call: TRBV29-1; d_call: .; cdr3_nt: TGCAGCGTTGCCGGGACCGCCTACGAGCAGTACTTC; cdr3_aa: CSVAGTAYEQYF
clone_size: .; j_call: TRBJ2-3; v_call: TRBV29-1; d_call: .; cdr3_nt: TGTAGCGTTAAAGACTACGGGTACACAGATATGCAGTATTTT; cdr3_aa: CSVKDYGYTDMQYF
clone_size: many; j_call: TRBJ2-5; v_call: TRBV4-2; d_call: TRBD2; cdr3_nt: TGTGCCAGCAGCCGAGCGGGAGGGGGAGAAGAGACCCAGTACTTC; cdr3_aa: CASSRAGGGEETQYF
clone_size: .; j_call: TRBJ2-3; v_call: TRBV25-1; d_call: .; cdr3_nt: TGTGCCAGCAGTGCTTGGCAGGGGGGCGATACGCAGTATTTT; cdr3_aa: CASSAWQGGDTQYF
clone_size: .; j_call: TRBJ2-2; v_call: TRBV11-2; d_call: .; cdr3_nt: TGTGCCAGCAGCGGCGGACCCAACACGAATACCGGGGAGCTGTTTTTT; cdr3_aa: CASSGGPNTNTGELFF
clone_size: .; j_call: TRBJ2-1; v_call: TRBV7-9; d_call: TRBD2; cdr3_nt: TGTGCCAGCAGCCCATCGGCACTAGCGGGAGTTGTAGCCCACAATGAGCAGTTCTTC; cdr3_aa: CASSPSALAGVVAHNEQFF
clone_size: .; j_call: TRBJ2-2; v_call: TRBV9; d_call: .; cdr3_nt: TGTGCCAGCAGCAAACGGGATGGCCTTTCCGGGGAGCTGTTTTTT; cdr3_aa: CASSKRDGLSGELFF
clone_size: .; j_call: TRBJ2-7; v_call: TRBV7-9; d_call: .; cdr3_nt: TGTGCCATCAGCGGATCGTACCGGGACGGAACCTACGAGCAGCACTTC; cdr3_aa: CAISGSYRDGTYEQHF
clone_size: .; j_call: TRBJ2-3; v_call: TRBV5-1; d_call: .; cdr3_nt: TGCGCCAGCAGCTTGGTCCAGACAGATACGCAGTATTTT; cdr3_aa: CASSLVQTDTQYF